Sequencing of this T cell receptor (beta chain) was carried out in a study of cytomegalovirus exposure and HLA in healthy donors. The study's findings and limits: Accounts indicate the classifier identified cytomegalovirus status with strong specificity and sensitivity. Some TCR beta chains (around 160 of them) were listed as cytomegalovirus-associated.

Method: immunoSEQ multiplex PCR; TCRdb's copy keeps in-frame clones and lacks some. The repertoire consists of 150,000 to 200,000 clones, with roughly 85% occurring once and the leading ten covering roughly 15%. This clone came up a few times. Its antigen is undetermined. Germline lookup yields CDR1 GTSNPN and CDR2 SVGIG (reference sequence). The V end was cut by 3 bases, the J end by 2 bases, with 11 bases between. The CDR3 loop spans 13 amino acids. V is TRBV30 and J is TRBJ2-7, with TRBD1 as a possible D gene (5 bases). This TCR derives from a man younger than 30 in good health and CMV-seropositive. Sequencing was performed on PBMCs. The CDR3 region has the DNA TGTGCCTGGAGCAAAGACAGCGCCTACGAGCAGTACTTC. Protein: CAWSKDSAYEQYF.